Below, one T cell receptor (beta chain) is given with its context. This sample was included in a study of early T cells in non-severe SARS-CoV-2 infection. After removal of 5 bases from V and 4 bases from J, the junction contained 4 bases not matched to a gene. There are 15 residues in the CDR3. Germline lookup yields CDR1 SNHLY and CDR2 FYNNEI. A single record per CDR3 protein comes from TCRdb applying MiXCR to the 5' RACE reads. Among tens of thousands of distinct CDR3 sequences listed, about 16% were seen once. This rearrangement joins TRBV2 to TRBJ2-1; 11 nucleotides agree with TRBD2. The origin of this receptor is an adult who was a healthcare worker with PCR-confirmed SARS-CoV-2 infection or an uninfected control (not recorded which). The sample in question was whole blood, obtained at baseline. The DNA for the CDR3 is TGTGCCAGCAGTTCGACTAGCGGGGATTACAATGAGCAGTTCTTC. The encoded protein is CASSSTSGDYNEQFF.